This entry concerns a single T cell receptor (beta chain). The antigen it recognizes is unknown. No much larger clone is present one base from it, and per-base qualities are unavailable. The data are from a study of radiation and T cells in renal cell carcinoma (dated by TCRdb to 2019 to 2021). Regarding the study in general: TCR beta sequencing covered some 55 samples in total, comprising some 25 tumors and around 27 peripheral blood samples. The last blood draw happened 4 weeks after radiation, timed to coincide with nephrectomy. In the 45 to 65 samples combined, some 4 million unique CDR3 nucleotide sequences were found, encoding 2.5 million to 3 million unique CDR3 amino acid sequences.

Read against the paper, the sample's time point label means: blood 4 weeks post-SBRT, at nephrectomy. The treatment or condition label on this specimen signifies: 15 Gy SBRT to primary tumor, nephrectomy 4 weeks later. The samples were drawn from a clinical trial, where primary renal cell carcinomas were treated with 15 Gy of stereotactic body radiation therapy and then removed by nephrectomy 4 weeks afterward. To follow tumor-enriched clonotypes, peripheral blood was collected serially from radiation-treated patients at baseline and again at 2 weeks and 4 weeks after SBRT. Every patient's renal cell carcinoma showed clear cell pathology. Genomic DNA for TCR sequencing was prepared using the QIAamp DNA Blood Mini Kit (Qiagen). Only samples passing all quality control checks were included in the analyses. The immunoSEQ kit was used, according to the manufacturer's recommendations, to generate TCR beta libraries from genomic DNA. To prepare the libraries, a first multiplex PCR with proprietary primers was run, followed by a second PCR that added unique barcodes, and a bead cleanup was done after each round. Each sample batch included a kit-provided positive control reaction and a negative control reaction. The final libraries were assessed on an Agilent 4200 TapeStation D1000 ScreenTape, pooled by volume, and quantified by qPCR. Sequencing was performed on an Illumina NextSeq500 using a MidOutput 150-cycle cartridge, with 156 Read1 cycles, 15 Index1 cycles, and the kit custom primers. The pooled library was loaded at around 1.1 pM, and approximately 20% PhiX control was spiked in. As for how the authors treated the data: Vendor-processed data were analyzed in R, with a clonotype defined as all T cells sharing the same CDR3 nucleotide sequence. In the clone abundance analyses, frequencies were normalized to the 10,000 most abundant clones in each sample. Public T cell clones, which averaged fewer than five per sample, were excluded before analysis. Tumor-enriched and baseline blood-enriched clonotypes were defined by at least a 32-fold difference in abundance between compartments. A beta-binomial differential abundance model was used to identify clonotypes that expanded or contracted between blood time points. Tumor-blood repertoire similarity was measured with the Baroni-Urbani and Buser coefficient, and groups were compared using two-tailed Wilcoxon tests in R. This is the immuneACCESS table as TCRdb keeps it, with only in-frame sequences that have V and J called. A part of the clones is gone; compared with another copy, unresolved V genes explain less than half, and the rest is unexplained. V and J calls and clone size are given by that table; D and trimming were obtained from the DNA. In this sample the table shows around 140,000 clones, 65% to 90% of which occur a single time. Less than 20% of the sample belongs to the ten largest clones.

The research as a whole found: Because the trial had a single-armed design, the trial could not examine how radiation dose or scheduling affected the TCR repertoire. Because pretreatment tumor biopsies were not available, the study could not determine whether clonotypes were already present within the tumor at baseline. Top tumor clonotypes rose in blood from baseline to 2 weeks post-radiation, then contracted by 4 weeks, suggesting transient expansion of tumor-resident clones. Tracking of blood repertoire dynamics stopped at roughly 4 weeks after treatment, with no follow-up past that point.

This material consisted of blood, taken from a patient whose treatment included radiotherapy and nephrectomy. The sequence derives from a woman aged 45-65 years with renal cell carcinoma.

The sequenced DNA: TGTGCCAGCAGTACAGGGGAGGTAGGCACCGGGGAGCTGTTTTTT. This yields the protein CASSTGEVGTGELFF. This chain is built from TRBV6-1 and TRBJ2-2, and possibly TRBD1, on 7 matching bases. In the germline V gene, CDR1 corresponds to MNHNS and CDR2 to SASEGT. Inclusive of the bounding cysteine and phenylalanine, the CDR3 is 15 residues long. CDR3 DNA only is kept here, 45 bases in frame from base 1. Trimming costs V 5 bases and J 4 bases, and their ends lie 14 bases apart.